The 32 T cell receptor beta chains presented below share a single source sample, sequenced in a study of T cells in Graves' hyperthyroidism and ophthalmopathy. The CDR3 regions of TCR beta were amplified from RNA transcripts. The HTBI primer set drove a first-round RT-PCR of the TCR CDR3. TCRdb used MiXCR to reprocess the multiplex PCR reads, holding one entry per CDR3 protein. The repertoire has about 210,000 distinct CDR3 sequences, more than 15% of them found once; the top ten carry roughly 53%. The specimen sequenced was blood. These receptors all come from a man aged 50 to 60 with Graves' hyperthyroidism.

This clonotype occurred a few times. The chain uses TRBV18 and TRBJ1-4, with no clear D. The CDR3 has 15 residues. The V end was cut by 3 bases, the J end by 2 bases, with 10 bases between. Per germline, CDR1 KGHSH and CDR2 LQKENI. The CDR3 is CASSPYRATNEKLFF. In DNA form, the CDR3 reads TGTGCCAGCTCACCCTATAGAGCGACTAATGAAAAACTGTTTTTT.

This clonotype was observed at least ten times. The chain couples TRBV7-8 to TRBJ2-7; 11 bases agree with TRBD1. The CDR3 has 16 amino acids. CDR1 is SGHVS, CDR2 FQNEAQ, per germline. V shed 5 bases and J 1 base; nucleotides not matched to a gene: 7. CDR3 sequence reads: CASSPRTGGASYEQYF. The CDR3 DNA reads TGTGCCAGCAGCCCCCGGACAGGGGGCGCGTCCTACGAGCAGTACTTC.

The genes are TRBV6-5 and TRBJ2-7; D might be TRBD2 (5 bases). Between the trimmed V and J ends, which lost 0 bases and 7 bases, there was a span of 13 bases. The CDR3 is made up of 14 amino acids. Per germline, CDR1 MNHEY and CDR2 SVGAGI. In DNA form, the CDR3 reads TGTGCCAGCAGTTACTCGAAGATATCGGGGGAGCAGTACTTC. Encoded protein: CASSYSKISGEQYF.

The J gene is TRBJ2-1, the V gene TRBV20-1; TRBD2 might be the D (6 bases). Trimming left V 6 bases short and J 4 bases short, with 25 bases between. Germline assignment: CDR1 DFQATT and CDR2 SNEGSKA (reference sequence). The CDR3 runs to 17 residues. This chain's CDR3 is CSALASANPGWYNEQFF. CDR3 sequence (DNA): TGCAGTGCACTAGCTTCGGCTAACCCGGGTTGGTACAATGAGCAGTTCTTC.

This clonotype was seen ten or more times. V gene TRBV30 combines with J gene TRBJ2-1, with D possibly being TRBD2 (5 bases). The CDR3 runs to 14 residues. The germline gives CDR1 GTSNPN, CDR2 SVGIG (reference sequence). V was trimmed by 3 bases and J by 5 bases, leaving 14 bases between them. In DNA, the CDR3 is TGTGCCTGGAGCGAGGGTGGTTCGGACAATGAGCAGTTCTTC. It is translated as CAWSEGGSDNEQFF. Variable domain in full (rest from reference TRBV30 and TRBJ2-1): SQTIHQWPATLVQPVGSPLSLECTVEGTSNPNLYWYRQAAGRGLQLLFYSVGIGQISSEVPQNLSASRPQDRQFILSSKKLLLSDSGFYLCAWSEGGSDNEQFFGPGTRLTVL.

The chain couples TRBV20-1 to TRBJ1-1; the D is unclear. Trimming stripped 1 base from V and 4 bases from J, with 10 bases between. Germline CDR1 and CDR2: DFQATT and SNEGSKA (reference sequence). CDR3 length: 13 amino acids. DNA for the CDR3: TGCAGTGCTAGAGTTGGGTCGGGCACTGAAGCTTTCTTT. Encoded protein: CSARVGSGTEAFF.

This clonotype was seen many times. In DNA form, the CDR3 reads TGTGCCAGCAGTGACCTTGGGGGGACGAACACTGAAGCTTTCTTT. Its translation is CASSDLGGTNTEAFF. The chain recombines TRBV6-1 with TRBJ1-1; perhaps TRBD1 as D (5 bases). V dropped 3 bases and J dropped 1 base, with 12 bases sitting between them. This CDR3 is 15 amino acids long. CDR1 is MNHNS, CDR2 SASEGT, per germline.

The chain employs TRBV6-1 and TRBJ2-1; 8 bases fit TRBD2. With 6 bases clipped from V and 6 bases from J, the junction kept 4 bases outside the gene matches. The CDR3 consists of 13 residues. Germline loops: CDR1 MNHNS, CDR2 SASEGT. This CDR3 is CASRRGRTNEQFF. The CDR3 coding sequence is TGTGCCAGCAGACGCGGGAGGACCAATGAGCAGTTCTTC.

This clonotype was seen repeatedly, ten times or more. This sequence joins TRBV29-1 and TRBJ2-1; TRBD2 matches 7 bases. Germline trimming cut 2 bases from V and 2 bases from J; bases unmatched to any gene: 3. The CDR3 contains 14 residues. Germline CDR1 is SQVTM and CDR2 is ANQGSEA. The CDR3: CSVELAETYNEQFF. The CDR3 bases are TGCAGCGTTGAACTAGCGGAGACCTACAATGAGCAGTTCTTC.

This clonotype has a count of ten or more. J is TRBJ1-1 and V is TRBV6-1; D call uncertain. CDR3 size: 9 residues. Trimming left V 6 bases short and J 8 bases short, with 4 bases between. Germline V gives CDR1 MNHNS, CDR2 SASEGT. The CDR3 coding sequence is TGTGCCAGCAGAGGAGAAGCTTTCTTT. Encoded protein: CASRGEAFF.

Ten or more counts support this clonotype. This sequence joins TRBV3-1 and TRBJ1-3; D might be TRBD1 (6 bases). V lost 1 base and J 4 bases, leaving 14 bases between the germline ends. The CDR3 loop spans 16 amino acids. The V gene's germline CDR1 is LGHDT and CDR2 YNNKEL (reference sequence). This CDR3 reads CASSQVWGPGGNTIYF. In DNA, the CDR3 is TGTGCCAGCAGCCAAGTATGGGGGCCAGGCGGAAACACCATATATTTT.

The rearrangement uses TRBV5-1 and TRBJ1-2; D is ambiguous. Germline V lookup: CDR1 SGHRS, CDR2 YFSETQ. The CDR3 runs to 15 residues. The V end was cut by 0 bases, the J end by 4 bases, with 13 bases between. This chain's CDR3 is CASSLGSSSGYGYTF. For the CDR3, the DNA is TGCGCCAGCAGCTTGGGGTCGTCTTCTGGCTATGGCTACACCTTC. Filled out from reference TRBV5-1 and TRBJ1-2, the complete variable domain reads KAGVTQTPRYLIKTRGQQVTLSCSPISGHRSVSWYQQTPGQGLQFLFEYFSETQRNKGNFPGRFSGRQFSNSRSEMNVSTLELGDSALYLCASSLGSSSGYGYTFGSGTRLTVV.

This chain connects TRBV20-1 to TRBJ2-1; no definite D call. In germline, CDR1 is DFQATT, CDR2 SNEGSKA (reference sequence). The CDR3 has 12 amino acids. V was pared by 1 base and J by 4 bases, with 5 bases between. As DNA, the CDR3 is TGCAGTGCTAGAGTAGAGTACAATGAGCAGTTCTTC. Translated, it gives CSARVEYNEQFF.

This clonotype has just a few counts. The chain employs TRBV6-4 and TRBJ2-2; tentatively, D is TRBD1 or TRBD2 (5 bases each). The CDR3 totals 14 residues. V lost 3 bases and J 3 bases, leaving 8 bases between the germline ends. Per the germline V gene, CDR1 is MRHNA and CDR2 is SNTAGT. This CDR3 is CASSDQGHTGELFF. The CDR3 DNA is TGTGCCAGCAGTGATCAGGGACACACCGGGGAGCTGTTTTTT.

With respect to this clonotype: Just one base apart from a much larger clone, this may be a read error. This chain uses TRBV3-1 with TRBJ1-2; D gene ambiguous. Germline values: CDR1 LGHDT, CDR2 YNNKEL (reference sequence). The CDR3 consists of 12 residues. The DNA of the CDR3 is TGTGTCAGCAGCCACAGATCTGGGGGCTACACCTTC. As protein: CVSSHRSGGYTF.

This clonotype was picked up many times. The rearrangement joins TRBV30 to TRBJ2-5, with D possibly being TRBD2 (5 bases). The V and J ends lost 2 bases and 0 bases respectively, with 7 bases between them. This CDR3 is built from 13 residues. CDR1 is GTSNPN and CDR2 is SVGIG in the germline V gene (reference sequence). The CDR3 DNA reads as TGTGCCTGGAGTACGGGGTACCAAGAGACCCAGTACTTC. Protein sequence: CAWSTGYQETQYF.

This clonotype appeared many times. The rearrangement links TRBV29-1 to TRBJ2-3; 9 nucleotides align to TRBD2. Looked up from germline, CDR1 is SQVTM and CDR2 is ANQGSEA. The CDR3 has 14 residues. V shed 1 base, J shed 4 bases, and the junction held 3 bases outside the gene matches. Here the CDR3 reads CSVEVAGEADTQYF. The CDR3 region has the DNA TGCAGCGTTGAAGTAGCGGGAGAGGCAGATACGCAGTATTTT.

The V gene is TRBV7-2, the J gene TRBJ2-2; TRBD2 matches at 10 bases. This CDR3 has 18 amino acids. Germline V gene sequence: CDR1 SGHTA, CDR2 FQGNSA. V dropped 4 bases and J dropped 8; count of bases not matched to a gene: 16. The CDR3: CASSSRASGLARSGELFF. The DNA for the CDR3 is TGTGCCAGCAGCTCCCGGGCGTCGGGACTAGCGAGAAGTGGGGAGCTGTTTTTT.

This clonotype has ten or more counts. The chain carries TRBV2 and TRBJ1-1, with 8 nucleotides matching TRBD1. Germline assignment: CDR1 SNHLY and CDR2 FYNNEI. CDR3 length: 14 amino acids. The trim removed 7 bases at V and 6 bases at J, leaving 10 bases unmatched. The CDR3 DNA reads TGTGCCAGCAAAAAGGGGACAGGCAGCCCTGAAGCTTTCTTT. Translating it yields CASKKGTGSPEAFF.

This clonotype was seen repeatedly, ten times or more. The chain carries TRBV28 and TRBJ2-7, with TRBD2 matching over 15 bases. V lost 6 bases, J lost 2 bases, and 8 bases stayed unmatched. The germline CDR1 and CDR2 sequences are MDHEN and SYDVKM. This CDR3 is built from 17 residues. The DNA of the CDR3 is TGTGCCAGCAGATCGAGGACTAGCGGGAGGGCCGCCTACGAGCAGTACTTC. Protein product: CASRSRTSGRAAYEQYF.

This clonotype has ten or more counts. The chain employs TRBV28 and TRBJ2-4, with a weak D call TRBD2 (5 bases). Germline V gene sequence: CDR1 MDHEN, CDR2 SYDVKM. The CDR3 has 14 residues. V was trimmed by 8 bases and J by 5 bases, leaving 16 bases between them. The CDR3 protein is CASHRGPWENIQYF. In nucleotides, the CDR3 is TGTGCCAGCCATAGAGGGCCGTGGGAAAACATTCAGTACTTC.

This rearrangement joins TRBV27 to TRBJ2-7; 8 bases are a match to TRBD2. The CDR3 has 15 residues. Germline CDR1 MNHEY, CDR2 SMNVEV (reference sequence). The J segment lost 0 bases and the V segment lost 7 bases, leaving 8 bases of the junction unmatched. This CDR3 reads CASKTVAGHSYEQYF. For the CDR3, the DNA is TGTGCCAGCAAGACTGTAGCGGGGCACTCCTACGAGCAGTACTTC.

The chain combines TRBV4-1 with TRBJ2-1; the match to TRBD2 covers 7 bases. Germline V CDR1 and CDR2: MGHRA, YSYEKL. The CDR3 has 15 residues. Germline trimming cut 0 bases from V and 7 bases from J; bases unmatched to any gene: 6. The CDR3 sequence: CASSQEVGTKNEQFF. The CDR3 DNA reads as TGCGCCAGCAGCCAAGAAGTAGGGACTAAGAATGAGCAGTTCTTC.

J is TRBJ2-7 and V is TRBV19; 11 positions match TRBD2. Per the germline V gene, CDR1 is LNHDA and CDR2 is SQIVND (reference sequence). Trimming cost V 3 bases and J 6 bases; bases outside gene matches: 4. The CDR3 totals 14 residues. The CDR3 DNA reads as TGTGCCAGTAGTATCGGCCTAGCGGGAGGCGAGCAGTACTTC. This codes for CASSIGLAGGEQYF.

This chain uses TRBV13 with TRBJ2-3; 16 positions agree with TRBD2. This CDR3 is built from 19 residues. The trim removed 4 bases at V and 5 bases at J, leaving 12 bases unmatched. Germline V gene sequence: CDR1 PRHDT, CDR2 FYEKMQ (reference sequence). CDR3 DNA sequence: TGTGCCAGCAGCTCGAAAGCCGGGACTAGCGGGAGGGCCTTAGATACGCAGTATTTT. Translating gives CASSSKAGTSGRALDTQYF. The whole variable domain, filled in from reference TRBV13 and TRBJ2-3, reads AAGVIQSPRHLIKEKRETATLKCYPIPRHDTVYWYQQGPGQDPQFLISFYEKMQSDKGSIPDRFSAQQFSDYHSELNMSSLELGDSALYFCASSSKAGTSGRALDTQYFGPGTRLTVL.

The CDR3 DNA is TGTGCCAGTAGTACCCGACAGGGAGGCTACACCTTC. Translated, it gives CASSTRQGGYTF. The chain has TRBV19 and TRBJ1-2, with TRBD1 matching over 7 bases. Germline lookup yields CDR1 LNHDA and CDR2 SQIVND (reference sequence). CDR3 length: 12 residues. Trimming cost V 4 bases and J 8 bases; bases outside gene matches: 4.

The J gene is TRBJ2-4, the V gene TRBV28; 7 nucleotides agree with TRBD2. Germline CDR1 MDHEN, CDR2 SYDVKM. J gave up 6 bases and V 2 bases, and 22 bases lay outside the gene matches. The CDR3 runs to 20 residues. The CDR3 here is CASSLDRQRDGELTGNIQYF. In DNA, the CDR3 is TGTGCCAGCAGTTTAGACCGCCAGCGGGATGGGGAGCTAACGGGAAACATTCAGTACTTC.

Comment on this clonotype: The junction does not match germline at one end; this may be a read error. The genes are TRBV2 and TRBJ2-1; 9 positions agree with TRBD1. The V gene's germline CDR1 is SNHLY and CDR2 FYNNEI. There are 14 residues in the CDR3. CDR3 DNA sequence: TGTGCCAGCAGTCGGGGACAGGGCCTGGATGAGCAGCTCTTC. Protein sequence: CASSRGQGLDEQLF. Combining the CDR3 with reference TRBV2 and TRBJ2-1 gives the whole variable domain EPEVTQTPSHQVTQMGQEVILRCVPISNHLYFYWYRQILGQKVEFLVSFYNNEISEKSEIFDDQFSVERPDGSNFTLKIRSTKLEDSAMYFCASSRGQGLDEQLFGPGTRLTVL.

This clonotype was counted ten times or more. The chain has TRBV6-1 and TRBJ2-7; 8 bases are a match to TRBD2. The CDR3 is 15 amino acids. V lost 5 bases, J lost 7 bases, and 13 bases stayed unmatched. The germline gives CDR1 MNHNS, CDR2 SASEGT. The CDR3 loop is CASSYQGTSSGEQYF. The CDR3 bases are TGTGCCAGCAGTTACCAAGGGACTAGTTCGGGGGAGCAGTACTTC.

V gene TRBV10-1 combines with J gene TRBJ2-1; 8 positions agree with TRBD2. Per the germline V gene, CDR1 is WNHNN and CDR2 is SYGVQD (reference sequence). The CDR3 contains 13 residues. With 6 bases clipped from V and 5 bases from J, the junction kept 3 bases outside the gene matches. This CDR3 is CASSGRDNNEQFF. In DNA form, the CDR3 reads TGCGCCAGCAGCGGGAGGGACAACAATGAGCAGTTCTTC.

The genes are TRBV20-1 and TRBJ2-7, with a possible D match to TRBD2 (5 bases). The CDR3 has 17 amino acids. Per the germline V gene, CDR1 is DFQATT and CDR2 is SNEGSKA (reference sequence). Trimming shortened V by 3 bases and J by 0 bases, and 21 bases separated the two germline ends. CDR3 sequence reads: CSARPPRTSPSSYEQYF. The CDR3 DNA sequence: TGCAGTGCTAGGCCCCCCAGGACTTCCCCCAGCTCCTACGAGCAGTACTTC.

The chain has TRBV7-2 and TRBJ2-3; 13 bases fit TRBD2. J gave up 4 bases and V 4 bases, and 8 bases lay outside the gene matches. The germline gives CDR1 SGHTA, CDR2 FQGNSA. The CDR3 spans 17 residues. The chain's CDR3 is CASSYWTSGSSADTQYF. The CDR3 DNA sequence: TGTGCCAGCAGCTATTGGACTAGCGGGAGTAGCGCAGATACGCAGTATTTT.